This TCR beta chain is from a study of relationships among human T cell subsets. Study observations and caveats: Many CDR3s were shared across Th1, Th2 and regulatory subsets.

As regards this clonotype: What it binds is not known.

The CDR3 extends over 15 amino acids. The V end lost 5 bases, the J end lost 0 bases, and 11 bases lay between the germline ends. TCR alpha and beta CDR3s were amplified from mRNA by semiquantitative ARM-PCR. Tagged nested gene-specific primers were used first, then communal superprimers amplified exponentially. TCRdb re-called the multiplex PCR reads with MiXCR, one entry per CDR3 protein. The sample has approximately 15,000 distinct CDR3 sequences, about 60% seen once; the top ten hold 35%. V and J are TRBV12-3 or TRBV12-4 and TRBJ2-4; possible D gene TRBD2, 5 bases. Material: total T cells sorted from blood. The sequence derives from a man aged 35-49 years in good health. This chain's CDR3 is CASSQDGLAKNIQYF. Here the CDR3 DNA reads TGTGCCAGCAGTCAAGACGGACTAGCCAAAAACATTCAGTACTTC.